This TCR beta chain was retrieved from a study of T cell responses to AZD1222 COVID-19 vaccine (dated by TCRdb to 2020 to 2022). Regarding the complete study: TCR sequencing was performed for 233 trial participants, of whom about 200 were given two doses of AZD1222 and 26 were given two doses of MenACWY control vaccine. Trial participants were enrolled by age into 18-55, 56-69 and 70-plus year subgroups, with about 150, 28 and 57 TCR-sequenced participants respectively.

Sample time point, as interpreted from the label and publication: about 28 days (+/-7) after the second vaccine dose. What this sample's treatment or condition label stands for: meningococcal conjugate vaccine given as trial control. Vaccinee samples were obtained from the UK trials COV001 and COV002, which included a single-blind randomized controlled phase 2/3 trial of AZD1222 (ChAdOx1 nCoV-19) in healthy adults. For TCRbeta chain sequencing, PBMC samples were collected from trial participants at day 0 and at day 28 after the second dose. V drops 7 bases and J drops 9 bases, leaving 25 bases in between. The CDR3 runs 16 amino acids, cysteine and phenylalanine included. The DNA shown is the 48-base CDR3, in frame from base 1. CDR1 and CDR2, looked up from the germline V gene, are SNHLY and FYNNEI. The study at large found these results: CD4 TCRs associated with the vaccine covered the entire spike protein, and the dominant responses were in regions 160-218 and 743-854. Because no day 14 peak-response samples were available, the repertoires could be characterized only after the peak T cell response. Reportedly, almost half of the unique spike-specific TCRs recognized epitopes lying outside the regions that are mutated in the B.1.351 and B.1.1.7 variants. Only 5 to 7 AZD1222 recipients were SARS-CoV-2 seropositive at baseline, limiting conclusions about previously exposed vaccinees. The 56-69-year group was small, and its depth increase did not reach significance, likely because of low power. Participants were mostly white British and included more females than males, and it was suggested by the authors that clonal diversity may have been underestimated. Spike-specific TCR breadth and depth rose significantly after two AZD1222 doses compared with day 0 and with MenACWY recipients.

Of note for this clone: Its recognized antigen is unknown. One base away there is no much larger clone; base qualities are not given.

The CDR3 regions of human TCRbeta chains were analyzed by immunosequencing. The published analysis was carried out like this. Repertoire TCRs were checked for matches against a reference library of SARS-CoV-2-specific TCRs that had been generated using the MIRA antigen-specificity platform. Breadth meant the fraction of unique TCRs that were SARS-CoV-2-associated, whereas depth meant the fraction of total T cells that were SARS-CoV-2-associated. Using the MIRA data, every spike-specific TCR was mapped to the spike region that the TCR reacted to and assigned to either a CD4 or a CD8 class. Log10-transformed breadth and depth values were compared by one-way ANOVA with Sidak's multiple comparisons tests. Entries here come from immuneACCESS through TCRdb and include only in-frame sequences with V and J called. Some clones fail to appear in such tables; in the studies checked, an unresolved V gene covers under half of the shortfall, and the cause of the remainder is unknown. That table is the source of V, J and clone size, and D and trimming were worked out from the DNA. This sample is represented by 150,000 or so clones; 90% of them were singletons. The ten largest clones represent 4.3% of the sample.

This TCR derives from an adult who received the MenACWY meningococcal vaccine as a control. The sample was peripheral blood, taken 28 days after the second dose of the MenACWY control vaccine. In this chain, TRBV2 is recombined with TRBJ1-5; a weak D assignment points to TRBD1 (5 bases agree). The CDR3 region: CASKPAFRTPVGPQHF. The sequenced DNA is TGTGCCAGCAAGCCGGCCTTCAGGACACCCGTAGGGCCCCAGCATTTT.